The present T cell receptor beta chain was sequenced within a study of cytomegalovirus exposure and HLA in healthy donors. Study details: Sequencing of about 179 million T cells in an earlier analysis found approximately 120 million unique TCR beta sequences.

The PCR ran on 60 Vbeta and 13 Jbeta primers. Clones were read by immunoSEQ multiplex PCR, and TCRdb kept only the in-frame ones, dropping some. The sample comprises 99,000 or so clones, 78% of which are singletons, and 1.5% to 2% rests with the top ten. The TCR comes from a woman aged 40 to 50 in good health and CMV-seronegative. Sequenced material: PBMCs.

CDR3 bases: TGTGCCAGCAGCTCAGTCGATGGAGGCCTATCCTACGAGCAGTACTTC. Translation gives CASSSVDGGLSYEQYF. The rearrangement links TRBV7-9 to TRBJ2-7; possible D gene TRBD2, 5 bases. The length of the CDR3 is 16 residues. Between the trimmed V and J ends, which lost 4 bases and 1 base, there was a span of 17 bases. Germline V gene data show CDR1 as SEHNR and CDR2 as FQNEAQ (reference sequence). Complete variable domain (other parts from reference TRBV7-9 and TRBJ2-7): DTGVSQNPRHKITKRGQNVTFRCDPISEHNRLYWYRQTLGQGPEFLTYFQNEAQLEKSRLLSDRFSAERPKGSFSTLEIQRTEQGDSAMYLCASSSVDGGLSYEQYFGPGTRLTVT.